This T cell receptor (beta chain) was sequenced during a study of blood T cell repertoires in COVID-19. Overall study: PBMCs, B-cell-depleted T cells, or T cells provided the cDNA or gDNA that made up the material.

This CDR3 has 14 residues. Per germline, CDR1 SGHAT and CDR2 FQNNGV. V trimming: 4 bases; J trimming: 8 bases; junction bases outside the gene matches: 4. This clone was detected a few times. Sequenced by immunoSEQ multiplex PCR; TCRdb stores in-frame clones only, minus some. The sample shows roughly 260,000 clones, about 90% of them seen only once. Sample: peripheral blood. The chain combines TRBV11-2 with TRBJ1-4; TRBD1 aligns across 10 bases. The source of this sequence is a woman in her forties or fifties with acute or convalescent COVID-19. CDR3 loop: CASSSDRGQEKLFF. CDR3 coding DNA: TGTGCCAGCAGCTCCGACAGGGGGCAGGAAAAACTGTTTTTT.